The entry below describes one T cell receptor (beta chain). The record originates from a study of blood T cell repertoires in COVID-19. Study-wide context: Acute and convalescent COVID-19 samples came from the United States, Italy and Spain. Sources were T cells, B-cell-depleted T cells, or PBMCs; the material itself was cDNA or gDNA.

This CDR3 contains 14 residues. Germline CDR1 LNHDA, CDR2 SQIVND (reference sequence). With V trimmed by 7 bases and J by 4 bases, 4 bases remained unmatched. Authors' analysis steps: Using reference gene primer amplification, nucleated cell counts were estimated. Assay used: immunoSEQ multiplex PCR; TCRdb lists only in-frame clones, some missing. The DNA was the basis for D and trimming; V, J and clone size are from that table. The sample records some 24,000 clones, 80% to 90% being singletons. The TCR sequence derives from a man in his sixties or seventies with acute or convalescent COVID-19. V is TRBV19 and J is TRBJ2-1, with 10 bases identical to TRBD2. The material sequenced was peripheral blood. The DNA for the CDR3 is TGTGCCAGTATGAGGACTAGCGGATACAATGAGCAGTTCTTC. Translating gives CASMRTSGYNEQFF.